This passage covers 9 T cell receptor beta chains from one sample sequenced in a study of T cells in localized non-small cell lung cancer. The method was immunoSEQ multiplex PCR; TCRdb's version includes in-frame clones alone and lacks a portion of them. This table holds about 2,500 clones, less than 30% found once. The material sequenced was normal lung tissue next to the tumor, taken before any cancer treatment. Source of these receptors: a man aged 40 to 75 with stage II squamous cell lung carcinoma.

The chain joins TRBV29-1 to TRBJ2-1; a weak D match, TRBD2 (6 bases). This CDR3 is built from 14 residues. V shed 1 base and J shed 6 bases, with 13 bases lying between them. Germline loops: CDR1 SQVTM, CDR2 ANQGSEA. The CDR3 loop reads CSVEGRGTVNEQFF. CDR3 sequence (DNA): TGCAGCGTTGAAGGGCGGGGTACAGTCAATGAGCAGTTCTTC.

The chain couples TRBV13 to TRBJ2-2, with D tentatively TRBD1 (5 bases). Germline CDR1 reads PRHDT; CDR2 reads FYEKMQ (reference sequence). V was shortened by 6 bases and J by 6 bases, with 11 bases between the two germline ends. The CDR3 is 13 amino acids. The CDR3 region is CASSDSGSGELFF. The CDR3 bases are TGTGCCAGCAGTGATTCAGGGTCCGGGGAGCTGTTTTTT.

This clone is categorized as medium-sized. The CDR3 DNA reads TGTGCCAGCAGACTCCTAGCGGGGGGGAACAAAGAGACCCAGTACTTC. This sequence encodes CASRLLAGGNKETQYF. The chain joins TRBV6-8 to TRBJ2-5; 12 bases are shared with TRBD2. Germline CDR1 MNHGY, CDR2 SAAAGT. The CDR3 is made up of 16 amino acids. V was pared by 6 bases and J by 3 bases, with 8 bases of the junction left unmatched.

This clone was found a few times. The V gene is TRBV6-8, the J gene TRBJ1-1, with a possible D match to TRBD1 (5 bases). Deletions cut 0 bases from V and 5 bases from J, with 19 bases between. Germline-derived CDR1 and CDR2 are MNHGY and SAAAGT. The CDR3 is 17 amino acids. The CDR3 DNA is TGTGCCAGCAGTTACTCCTCTGGAGGAGGGGCGAAGACTGAAGCTTTCTTT. Amino acids: CASSYSSGGGAKTEAFF.

Comments on this clone: It is unclear where the CDR3 begins or ends on the DNA, so no DNA is shown, and the CDR3 is as TCRdb lists it. This chain connects TRBV1 to TRBJ1-2. TRBV1 is described as a pseudogene. The CDR3 region is 16 residues in length, termini included. The CDR3 loop is CASSPVGGGINYGYTF.

This clone was recorded a few times. This chain joins TRBV11-3 and TRBJ2-2, with a weak D call TRBD1 (6 bases). Germline V gene lookup returns CDR1 SGHNT and CDR2 YENEEA. The CDR3 sequence is 15 residues long. The V end was cut by 6 bases, the J end by 6 bases, with 17 bases between. CDR3 amino acids: CASRYSGEGAGELFF. The CDR3, as DNA: TGTGCCAGCAGATATTCCGGAGAGGGGGCCGGGGAGCTGTTTTTT.

This clone came up a few times. This chain connects TRBV9 to TRBJ2-3, with 7 bases lining up with TRBD2. The CDR3 has 13 residues. Looked up from germline, CDR1 is SGDLS and CDR2 is YYNGEE. The V gene end was trimmed by 2 bases and the J gene end by 3 bases; junction bases not matched to a gene: 0. The CDR3 DNA sequence: TGTGCCAGCAGCGTCGGGAGGACAGATACGCAGTATTTT. Its protein product is CASSVGRTDTQYF.

This clone is medium-sized within its sample. The V call is TRBV9, the J call TRBJ2-2; 8 nucleotides match TRBD1. Germline assignment: CDR1 SGDLS and CDR2 YYNGEE. The V and J ends lost 3 bases and 2 bases, in that order; junction bases with no gene match: 3. This CDR3 is built from 15 residues. The CDR3 coding sequence is TGTGCCAGCAGCGGAGGGACAGGAAACACCGGGGAGCTGTTTTTT. Its protein product is CASSGGTGNTGELFF.

The rearrangement uses TRBV25-1 and TRBJ2-1; D possibly corresponds to TRBD2 (6 bases). With 7 bases removed from V and 6 bases from J, the gap between germline ends came to 19 bases. The CDR3 is made up of 15 amino acids. Germline-derived CDR1 and CDR2 are MGHDK and SYGVNS. The DNA of the CDR3 is TGTGCCAGCATACGAGGGAGGCTATCGGGCAATGAGCAGTTCTTC. Its protein is CASIRGRLSGNEQFF.